The present T cell receptor (beta chain) was sequenced within a study of T cells in Graves' hyperthyroidism and ophthalmopathy. Amplified regions were TCR beta CDR3 sequences from RNA transcripts. The HTBI set primed first-round TCR CDR3 RT-PCR. TCRdb reprocessed the multiplex PCR reads via MiXCR and lists one record per CDR3 protein. The repertoire holds roughly 500,000 distinct CDR3 sequences, with about 15% as singletons. Germline trimming cut 4 bases from V and 4 bases from J; bases unmatched to any gene: 2. The CDR3 has 15 residues. Germline CDR1 is LGHDT and CDR2 is YNNKEL (reference sequence). Diagnostic decisions used clinical symptoms, serum thyroxine and TRAb, thyroid ultrasound and orbital computed tomography.

The chain carries TRBV3-1 and TRBJ2-7; 15 bases fit TRBD2. The source is a woman aged 25 to 39 with Graves' ophthalmopathy. Sequencing used blood. The CDR3 region is CASSRGTSGGYEQYF. The DNA of the CDR3 is TGTGCCAGCAGCCGCGGGACTAGCGGGGGGTACGAGCAGTACTTC.